Listed below are T cell receptor beta chains from one sample, sequenced in a study of cytomegalovirus exposure and HLA in healthy donors. The method was immunoSEQ multiplex PCR; TCRdb's version includes in-frame clones alone and lacks a portion of them. The profile shows about 110,000 clones, about 70% of them singletons. What was sequenced was PBMCs. The origin of the receptors is a boy between 10 and 17 years old in good health and CMV-seronegative. Each CDR3 is given with its conserved first and last residue. D genes are given only for firm matches. Rows may omit the clone size; those that give it use once, few, many or a size class.

v_call: TRBV5-1
j_call: TRBJ2-3
d_call: TRBD2
clone_size: NA
cdr3_aa: CASSLVAGGRADTQYF
cdr3_nt: TGCGCCAGCAGCTTGGTTGCGGGGGGGCGGGCAGATACGCAGTATTTT

v_call: TRBV5-1
j_call: TRBJ2-2
d_call: TRBD1
clone_size: NA
cdr3_aa: CASSLGQGMAGELFF
cdr3_nt: TGCGCCAGCAGCCTAGGACAGGGGATGGCCGGGGAGCTGTTTTTT

v_call: TRBV10-2
j_call: TRBJ2-5
d_call: TRBD2
clone_size: NA
cdr3_aa: CATRLGGSGFQETQYF
cdr3_nt: TGCGCCACCCGTCTGGGGGGGTCCGGTTTCCAAGAGACCCAGTACTTC

v_call: TRBV4-3
j_call: TRBJ2-7
d_call: NA
clone_size: NA
cdr3_aa: CASSQDGWSSYEQYF
cdr3_nt: TGCGCCAGCAGCCAAGACGGCTGGAGCTCCTACGAGCAGTACTTC

v_call: TRBV7-2
j_call: TRBJ1-2
d_call: NA
clone_size: NA
cdr3_aa: CASSGVSRDGYTF
cdr3_nt: TGTGCCAGCAGCGGAGTATCACGTGATGGCTACACCTTC

v_call: TRBV5-5
j_call: TRBJ1-1
d_call: NA
clone_size: once
cdr3_aa: CASSLGGNTEAFF
cdr3_nt: TGTGCCAGCAGCTTAGGAGGGAACACTGAAGCTTTCTTT

v_call: TRBV6-5
j_call: TRBJ1-2
d_call: NA
clone_size: NA
cdr3_aa: CASSYDAGAQLYGYTF
cdr3_nt: TGTGCCAGCAGTTACGATGCGGGGGCTCAACTCTATGGCTACACCTTC

v_call: TRBV27
j_call: TRBJ2-6
d_call: NA
clone_size: few
cdr3_aa: CASSLQGTGANVLTF
cdr3_nt: TGTGCCAGCAGCCTACAGGGTACCGGGGCCAACGTCCTGACTTTC

v_call: TRBV4-1
j_call: TRBJ1-1
d_call: TRBD1
clone_size: NA
cdr3_aa: CASSQEQGYEAFF
cdr3_nt: TGCGCCAGCAGCCAAGAACAGGGGTATGAAGCTTTCTTT

v_call: TRBV6-5
j_call: TRBJ2-7
d_call: NA
clone_size: NA
cdr3_aa: CASNGDHFISYEQYF
cdr3_nt: TGTGCCAGCAATGGAGACCATTTCATCTCCTACGAGCAGTACTTC

v_call: TRBV5-1
j_call: TRBJ1-2
d_call: NA
clone_size: few
cdr3_aa: CASSLVQGDGYTF
cdr3_nt: TGCGCCAGCAGCTTGGTGCAGGGTGATGGCTACACCTTC

v_call: TRBV5-4
j_call: TRBJ1-2
d_call: NA
clone_size: NA
cdr3_aa: CASSSPGGWLGDGGYTF
cdr3_nt: TGTGCCAGCAGCTCGCCGGGAGGTTGGTTGGGGGATGGTGGCTACACCTTC

v_call: TRBV30
j_call: TRBJ1-2
d_call: NA
clone_size: few
cdr3_aa: CAWSPYRVYGYTF
cdr3_nt: TGTGCCTGGAGTCCTTACAGGGTCTATGGCTACACCTTC

v_call: TRBV7-8
j_call: TRBJ1-1
d_call: TRBD1
clone_size: NA
cdr3_aa: CASSLTGDLSEAFF
cdr3_nt: TGTGCCAGCAGCTTGACAGGGGATCTATCTGAAGCTTTCTTT

v_call: TRBV6-1
j_call: TRBJ2-3
d_call: NA
clone_size: NA
cdr3_aa: CASTIADTQYF
cdr3_nt: TGTGCCAGCACTATTGCAGATACGCAGTATTTT